These 8 T cell receptor beta chains originate from one sample sequenced in a study of T cell changes during pregnancy in multiple sclerosis. Sequencing used immunoSEQ multiplex PCR; TCRdb keeps in-frame clones, though not all of them. The table shows more than 35,000 clones, with 94% occurring only once. The sample in question was CD4+ T cells from peripheral blood mononuclear cells, obtained in the second trimester of pregnancy. The source is a female donor with multiple sclerosis, enrolled in a pregnancy study.

The chain employs TRBV4-1 and TRBJ2-3; 7 bases map to TRBD2. Losses at the gene ends were 3 bases for V and 9 bases for J; bases not matched to a gene: 12. Germline V gene lookup returns CDR1 MGHRA and CDR2 YSYEKL. The CDR3 contains 15 residues. CDR3: CASSQAGEWRGTQYF. In nucleotides, the CDR3 is TGCGCCAGCAGCCAGGCGGGAGAGTGGCGGGGGACGCAGTATTTT.

The CDR3 here is CASSLRTGALTLETQYF. The CDR3 region has the DNA TGTGCCAGCAGCCTACGGACAGGGGCCTTGACTTTGGAGACCCAGTACTTC. This chain joins TRBV7-2 and TRBJ2-5, with TRBD1 matching 9 bases. V was clipped by 5 bases and J by 5 bases; unmatched bases: 15. This CDR3 region has 17 residues. Germline V gives CDR1 SGHTA, CDR2 FQGNSA.

The chain has TRBV7-2 and TRBJ1-2; D perhaps matches TRBD1 (6 bases). CDR1 and CDR2 (germline): SGHTA, FQGNSA. Trimming took off 3 bases at V and 8 bases at J, with 13 bases between the two ends. CDR3 length: 13 amino acids. The CDR3 loop reads CASSFVTTGGYTF. For the CDR3, the DNA is TGTGCCAGCAGCTTCGTAACTACAGGGGGCTACACCTTC.

This clone has just a few counts. This chain links TRBV7-9 with TRBJ1-1; tentatively, D is TRBD1 (5 bases). The V and J ends lost 6 bases and 11 bases respectively, with 13 bases between them. CDR1 and CDR2 from the germline V gene are SEHNR and FQNEAQ (reference sequence). This CDR3 spans 11 amino acids. CDR3 coding DNA: TGTGCCAGCAGTCCTAGGGGTTCGGCTTTCTTT. Translation: CASSPRGSAFF.

The rearrangement joins TRBV5-4 to TRBJ2-1, with 7 bases fitting TRBD1. V shed 5 bases and J 16 bases; nucleotides not matched to a gene: 12. CDR3 length: 12 residues. In germline, CDR1 is SGHNT, CDR2 YYREEE (reference sequence). The CDR3 DNA sequence: TGTGCCAGCAGTCGACAGGGTCCCCCCCAATTCTTC. Translated: CASSRQGPPQFF.

The rearrangement links TRBV9 to TRBJ2-7, with 8 bases that match TRBD1. CDR3 length: 15 amino acids. V trimming: 0 bases; J trimming: 4 bases; junction bases outside the gene matches: 6. The V gene's germline CDR1 is SGDLS and CDR2 YYNGEE. The CDR3 reads CASSVDLQGEYEQYF. CDR3 bases: TGTGCCAGCAGCGTAGATTTACAGGGGGAATACGAGCAGTACTTC.

The DNA of the CDR3 is TGTGCCAGCAGTCCTGTTCCGGACAGGCCAAGCTCCTACGAGCAGTACTTC. Its protein is CASSPVPDRPSSYEQYF. The V and J genes are TRBV28 and TRBJ2-7, with 7 nucleotides matching TRBD1. The CDR3 runs 17 residues. Germline V gene data show CDR1 as MDHEN and CDR2 as SYDVKM. V lost 5 bases and J lost 0; bases outside the gene matches: 13.

This clone appeared a few times. The rearrangement joins TRBV5-1 to TRBJ2-2, with a tentative D call TRBD1 (6 bases). Trimming removed 4 bases at V and 7 bases at J, with 17 bases between. The CDR3 covers 15 residues. CDR1 SGHRS and CDR2 YFSETQ come from the germline V gene. CDR3 residues: CASSVSGTKGGELFF. CDR3 bases: TGCGCCAGCAGCGTATCCGGGACAAAGGGCGGGGAGCTGTTTTTT.